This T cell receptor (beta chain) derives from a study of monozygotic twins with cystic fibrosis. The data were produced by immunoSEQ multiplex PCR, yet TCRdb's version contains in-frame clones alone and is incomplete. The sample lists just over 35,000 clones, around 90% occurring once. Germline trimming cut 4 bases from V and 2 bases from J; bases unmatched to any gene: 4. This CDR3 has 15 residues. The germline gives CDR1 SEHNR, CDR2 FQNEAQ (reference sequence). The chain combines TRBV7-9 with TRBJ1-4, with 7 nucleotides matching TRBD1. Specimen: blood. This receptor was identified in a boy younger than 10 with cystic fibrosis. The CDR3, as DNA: TGTGCCAGCAGCTGGGGACAGCTTACTAATGAAAAACTGTTTTTT. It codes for CASSWGQLTNEKLFF.